This TCR beta chain was found in a study of T cells in Graves' hyperthyroidism and ophthalmopathy. The study's findings and limits: Most thyroid clonotypes that were expanded above 0.001 also turned up in blood.

At least ten counts were recorded for this clonotype. Its antigen remains unidentified. RNA transcripts were the template for amplifying TCR beta CDR3 regions. RT-PCR in the first round (using the HTBI primer set) targeted the TCR CDR3. TCRdb passed the multiplex PCR reads through MiXCR, listing each CDR3 protein once. The sample has 550,000 to 700,000 distinct CDR3 sequences, 14% to 15% seen once. The V gene's germline CDR1 is MNHEY and CDR2 SMNVEV (reference sequence). V lost 4 bases to trimming and J lost 3 bases; unmatched junction nucleotides: 5. There are 15 residues in the CDR3. This receptor was taken from a woman aged 40 to 50 with Graves' ophthalmopathy. The specimen sequenced was blood. V usage is TRBV27 and J usage is TRBJ2-7; 11 bases are shared with TRBD2. Here the CDR3 DNA reads TGTGCCAGCAGTTATAGCGGGAGGGGTCTCTACGAGCAGTACTTC. It codes for CASSYSGRGLYEQYF.